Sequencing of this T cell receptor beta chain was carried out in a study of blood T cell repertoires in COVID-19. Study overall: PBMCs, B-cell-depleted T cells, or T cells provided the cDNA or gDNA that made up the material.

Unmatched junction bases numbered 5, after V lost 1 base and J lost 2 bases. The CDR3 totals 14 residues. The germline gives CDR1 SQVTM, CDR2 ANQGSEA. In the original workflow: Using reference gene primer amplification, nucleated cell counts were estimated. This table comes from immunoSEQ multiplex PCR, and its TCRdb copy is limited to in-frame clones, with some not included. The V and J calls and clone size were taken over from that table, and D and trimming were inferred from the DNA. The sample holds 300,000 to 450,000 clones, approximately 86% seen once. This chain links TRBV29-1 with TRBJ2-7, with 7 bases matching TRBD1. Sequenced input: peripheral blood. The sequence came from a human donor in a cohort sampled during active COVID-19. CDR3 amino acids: CSVEARDRAYEQYF. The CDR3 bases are TGCAGCGTTGAAGCCCGGGACAGAGCCTACGAGCAGTACTTC.